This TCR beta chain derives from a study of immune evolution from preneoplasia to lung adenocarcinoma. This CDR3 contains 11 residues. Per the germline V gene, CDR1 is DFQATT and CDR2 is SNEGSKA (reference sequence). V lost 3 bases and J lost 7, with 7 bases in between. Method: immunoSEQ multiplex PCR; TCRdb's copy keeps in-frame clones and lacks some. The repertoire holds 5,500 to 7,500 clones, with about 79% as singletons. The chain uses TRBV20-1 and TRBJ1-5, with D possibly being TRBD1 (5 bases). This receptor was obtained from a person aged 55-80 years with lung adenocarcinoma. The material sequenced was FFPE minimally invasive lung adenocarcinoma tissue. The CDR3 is CSASGDQPQHF. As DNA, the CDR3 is TGCAGTGCTAGCGGGGACCAGCCCCAGCATTTT.